Listed here are 10 T cell receptor beta chains from one sample, sequenced in a study of cytomegalovirus exposure and HLA in healthy donors. Researchers ran the PCR with 60 Vbeta and 13 Jbeta primers. The assay was immunoSEQ multiplex PCR, and TCRdb's table has in-frame clones only and misses some. The sample lists roughly 89,000 clones; roughly 76% were seen once. Material: PBMCs. The receptor source for this set is a woman aged 30 to 39 in good health and CMV-seronegative.

This chain joins TRBV27 and TRBJ2-1, with TRBD2 matching over 8 bases. The germline V gene has CDR1 MNHEY and CDR2 SMNVEV (reference sequence). After removal of 8 bases from V and 0 bases from J, the junction contained 12 bases not matched to a gene. This CDR3 spans 17 amino acids. The CDR3 here is CASPPPLLADSYNEQFF. The CDR3 nucleotides are TGTGCCAGCCCTCCCCCCCTACTAGCGGACTCCTACAATGAGCAGTTCTTC.

The genes are TRBV15 and TRBJ2-7; TRBD2 agrees at 9 bases. The V segment lost 5 bases and the J segment 4 bases; nucleotides outside the gene matches: 12. Per germline, CDR1 LNHNV and CDR2 YYDKDF (reference sequence). The CDR3 totals 16 residues. The CDR3 bases are TGTGCCACCAGCCCTCCGAGGGCTAGCGGGAAGTACGAGCAGTACTTC. Translating it yields CATSPPRASGKYEQYF.

The CDR3 DNA reads TGTGCCAGCAGCACCACCTCAGGGGGTGCTGGAAACACCATATATTTT. Translating gives CASSTTSGGAGNTIYF. The V and J genes are TRBV9 and TRBJ1-3; 7 nucleotides align to TRBD1. Trimming cost V 4 bases and J 2 bases; bases outside gene matches: 9. The germline V gene has CDR1 SGDLS and CDR2 YYNGEE. There are 16 residues in the CDR3.

This chain joins TRBV27 and TRBJ2-7; TRBD2 matches at 12 bases. The trim removed 5 bases at V and 0 bases at J, leaving 5 bases unmatched. In germline, CDR1 is MNHEY, CDR2 SMNVEV (reference sequence). This CDR3 is built from 16 residues. The CDR3 DNA is TGTGCCAGCAGTCTTGGACTAGCGGGGATCTCCTACGAGCAGTACTTC. This translates into CASSLGLAGISYEQYF.

This chain links TRBV28 with TRBJ1-4, with 8 bases matching TRBD1. This CDR3 spans 13 amino acids. V lost 8 bases to trimming and J lost 6 bases; unmatched junction nucleotides: 5. Germline lookup yields CDR1 MDHEN and CDR2 SYDVKM. The CDR3 here is CASQDRAYEKLFF. CDR3 bases: TGTGCCAGCCAGGACAGGGCCTATGAAAAACTGTTTTTT.

This clone ranks as large. The chain employs TRBV6-1 and TRBJ1-5; tentatively, D is TRBD1 (6 bases). The CDR3 has 15 amino acids. Trimming cost V 1 base and J 4 bases, with 11 bases left between them. CDR1 and CDR2 (germline): MNHNS, SASEGT. The CDR3 sequence is CASSEEEGGNQPQHF. The CDR3 region has the DNA TGTGCCAGCAGTGAAGAAGAAGGGGGAAATCAGCCCCAGCATTTT.

The J gene is TRBJ1-5, the V gene TRBV27, with a weak D call TRBD1 (5 bases). From germline, CDR1 is MNHEY and CDR2 SMNVEV (reference sequence). V was clipped by 8 bases and J by 2 bases, with 13 bases between them. The CDR3 is made up of 14 amino acids. DNA of the CDR3: TGTGCCAGCGCGGGGACCAGCGGCAATCAGCCCCAGCATTTT. Translated: CASAGTSGNQPQHF.

The V gene is TRBV6-6, the J gene TRBJ2-1; D is perhaps TRBD1 (6 bases). CDR1 is MNHNY, CDR2 SVGAGI, per germline (reference sequence). CDR3 length: 11 residues. With 7 bases removed from V and 12 bases from J, the gap between germline ends came to 13 bases. DNA for the CDR3: TGTGCCAGCACCCTAGCAGGGGTGCAGTTCTTC. Residues: CASTLAGVQFF.

This chain links TRBV5-1 with TRBJ2-7; 9 positions agree with TRBD1. The V gene's germline CDR1 is SGHRS and CDR2 YFSETQ. The CDR3 has 14 residues. With V trimmed by 1 base and J by 7 bases, 6 bases remained unmatched. CDR3 region: CASSLTGGKTEQYF. The DNA for the CDR3 is TGCGCCAGCAGCTTGACAGGGGGCAAAACGGAGCAGTACTTC.

The CDR3, as DNA: TGCGCCAGCAGCTTGGAACAAGTCTGGGAGACCCAGTACTTC. This codes for CASSLEQVWETQYF. The chain couples TRBV5-1 to TRBJ2-5; D unclear. This CDR3 has 14 amino acids. The V end lost 0 bases, the J end lost 5 bases, and 11 bases lay between the germline ends. In germline, CDR1 is SGHRS, CDR2 YFSETQ.